The 9 T cell receptor beta chains below come from one sample, sequenced in a study of post-analysis software for immune sequencing data. Study results and limitations: Among 5 or 6 TRBV segments more frequent in patients than controls were TRBV5-6, TRBV5-1 and TRBV20-1.

These receptors' targets are unknown. The library was made from cDNA and included unique molecular identifiers. One entry per CDR3 protein results from TCRdb running MiXCR on the PCR reads. The table records some 450,000 distinct CDR3 sequences, roughly 45% of them present only once. Sequencing was performed on blood. The receptors were sampled from a girl aged 5 to 17 with multiple sclerosis.

This clonotype was observed a few times. In DNA form, the CDR3 reads TGTGCCAGCAGCTTAAGTTCGACGAACACTGAAGCTTTCTTT. This encodes CASSLSSTNTEAFF. J is TRBJ1-1 and V is TRBV7-3; D gene uncertain. The CDR3 is 14 amino acids. Germline V CDR1 and CDR2: SGHTA, FQGTGA. Deletions cut 1 base from V and 1 base from J, with 7 bases between.

The chain is built from TRBV14 and TRBJ2-1; D unclear. The germline gives CDR1 SGHDN, CDR2 FVKESK. V gave up 1 base and J gave up 6 bases, with 16 bases separating them. This CDR3 has 16 amino acids. The DNA of the CDR3 is TGTGCCAGCAGCCAAGGGGTAGTCCGTTGGGGCAATGAGCAGTTCTTC. Translating gives CASSQGVVRWGNEQFF.

Only a few counts were recorded for this clonotype. The chain combines TRBV4-1 with TRBJ2-1; 9 positions agree with TRBD2. This CDR3 has 16 amino acids. With 4 bases clipped from V and 12 bases from J, the junction kept 16 bases outside the gene matches. Germline CDR1 reads MGHRA; CDR2 reads YSYEKL. This CDR3 reads CASSPNLRLAGRRQFF. The CDR3 nucleotides read TGCGCCAGCAGCCCTAATTTACGCCTAGCGGGAAGGCGGCAGTTCTTC.

On this clonotype itself: At one end, the junction sequence differs from germline, possibly due to a read error. The chain has TRBV5-1 and TRBJ2-3, with 13 bases lining up with TRBD2. Per germline, CDR1 SGHRS and CDR2 YFSETQ. The CDR3 runs to 20 residues. CDR3: CVSSSWTSGSLVLGTDTQYF. In DNA form, the CDR3 reads TGCGTCAGCAGCTCCTGGACTAGCGGGAGCCTGGTTCTCGGCACAGATACGCAGTATTTT.

This clonotype was seen more than once but under ten times. The chain employs TRBV6-1 and TRBJ1-5; possibly TRBD1 for D (5 bases). Deletions cut 0 bases from V and 4 bases from J, with 7 bases between. The germline V gene encodes CDR1 MNHNS and CDR2 SASEGT. The CDR3 contains 14 residues. The CDR3 DNA sequence: TGTGCCAGCAGTGAAGCGGACACAAATCAGCCCCAGCATTTT. Translation: CASSEADTNQPQHF.

The sample holds a few counts of this clonotype. The chain recombines TRBV20-1 with TRBJ1-2; 9 bases are a match to TRBD1. The CDR3 has 13 amino acids. The V gene's germline CDR1 is DFQATT and CDR2 SNEGSKA (reference sequence). The V and J ends lost 6 bases and 4 bases, in that order; junction bases with no gene match: 6. CDR3: CSAPGQGTYGYTF. CDR3 DNA sequence: TGCAGTGCACCGGGACAGGGTACCTATGGCTACACCTTC.

This chain connects TRBV19 to TRBJ2-5, with a possible D match to TRBD1 (5 bases). Looked up from germline, CDR1 is LNHDA and CDR2 is SQIVND (reference sequence). The V end was cut by 6 bases, the J end by 6 bases, with 11 bases between. This CDR3 spans 12 amino acids. The CDR3 sequence is CASRTVKKTQYF. The CDR3, as DNA: TGTGCCAGTAGGACAGTTAAGAAGACCCAGTACTTC.

Only a few counts were recorded for this clonotype. V usage is TRBV20-1 and J usage is TRBJ1-2; the match to TRBD1 covers 7 bases. With 3 bases clipped from V and 4 bases from J, the junction kept 8 bases outside the gene matches. Per germline, CDR1 DFQATT and CDR2 SNEGSKA (reference sequence). The CDR3 runs 14 residues. This chain's CDR3 is CSASPQTGIYGYTF. CDR3 nucleotides: TGCAGTGCTAGCCCTCAGACAGGGATCTATGGCTACACCTTC.

Comment on this clonotype: Relative to the germline gene, one junction end is altered; a read error may explain this. The rearrangement joins TRBV20-1 to TRBJ2-5, with a possible D match to TRBD1 (6 bases). CDR1 and CDR2 (germline): DFQATT, SNEGSKA (reference sequence). CDR3 length: 14 residues. CDR3 loop: CSARKRGYQETKYF. The CDR3 DNA reads TGCAGTGCTAGAAAGAGGGGGTACCAAGAGACCAAGTACTTC.